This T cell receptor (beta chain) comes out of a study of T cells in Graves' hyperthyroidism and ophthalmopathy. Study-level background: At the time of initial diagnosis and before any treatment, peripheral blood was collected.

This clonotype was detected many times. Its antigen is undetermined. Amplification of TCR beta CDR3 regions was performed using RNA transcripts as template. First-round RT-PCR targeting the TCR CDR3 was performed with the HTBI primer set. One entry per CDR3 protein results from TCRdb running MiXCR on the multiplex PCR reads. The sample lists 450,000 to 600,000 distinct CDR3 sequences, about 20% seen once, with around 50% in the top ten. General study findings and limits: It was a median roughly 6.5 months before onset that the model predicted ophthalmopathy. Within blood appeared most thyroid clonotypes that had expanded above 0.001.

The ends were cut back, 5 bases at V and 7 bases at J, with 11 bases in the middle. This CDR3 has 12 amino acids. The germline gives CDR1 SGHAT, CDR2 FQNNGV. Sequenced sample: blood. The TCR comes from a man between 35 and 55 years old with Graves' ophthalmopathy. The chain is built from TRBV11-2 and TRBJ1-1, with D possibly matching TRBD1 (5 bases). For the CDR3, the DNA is TGTGCCAGCAGCACTTACAGGTTTGAAGCTTTCTTT. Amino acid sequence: CASSTYRFEAFF. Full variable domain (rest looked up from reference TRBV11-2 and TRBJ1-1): EAGVAQSPRYKIIEKRQSVAFWCNPISGHATLYWYQQILGQGPKLLIQFQNNGVVDDSQLPKDRFSAERLKGVDSTLKIQPAKLEDSAVYLCASSTYRFEAFFGQGTRLTVV.